The 26 T cell receptor beta chains below come from one sample, sequenced in a study of cytomegalovirus exposure and HLA in healthy donors. Researchers ran the PCR with 60 Vbeta and 13 Jbeta primers. This table comes from immunoSEQ multiplex PCR, and its TCRdb copy is limited to in-frame clones, with some not included. The profile shows around 98,000 clones, 60% to 80% of them singletons. Material for sequencing was PBMCs. Every receptor here comes from a woman between 40 and 50 years old in good health and CMV-seronegative.

V and J are TRBV29-1 and TRBJ1-1; the match to TRBD1 covers 7 bases. The germline gives CDR1 SQVTM, CDR2 ANQGSEA. V lost 4 bases and J lost 5; bases outside the gene matches: 7. The CDR3 has 13 amino acids. CDR3 nucleotide sequence: TGCAGCGTTGTGGTGAGGGGGCCAACTGAAGCTTTCTTT. Its protein product is CSVVVRGPTEAFF.

The table lists this clone with a few counts. The V and J genes are TRBV29-1 and TRBJ1-1; tentative D call: TRBD1 (6 bases). Germline CDR1 is SQVTM and CDR2 is ANQGSEA. V lost 6 bases and J 2 bases, leaving 16 bases between the germline ends. The CDR3 totals 14 residues. This chain's CDR3 is CSVPARGLNTEAFF. CDR3 DNA: TGCAGCGTCCCGGCCAGGGGATTAAACACTGAAGCTTTCTTT.

The chain uses TRBV2 and TRBJ1-5, with a weak D call TRBD1 (5 bases). Germline CDR1 reads SNHLY; CDR2 reads FYNNEI. The ends were cut back, 8 bases at V and 2 bases at J, with 19 bases in the middle. This CDR3 has 16 residues. The CDR3: CASAGPSNKGNQPQHF. As DNA, the CDR3 is TGTGCCAGCGCGGGACCCTCCAATAAGGGCAATCAGCCCCAGCATTTT.

V usage is TRBV27 and J usage is TRBJ1-1, with TRBD1 matching over 7 bases. Germline V lookup: CDR1 MNHEY, CDR2 SMNVEV (reference sequence). The CDR3 spans 19 residues. J was trimmed by 3 bases and V by 3 bases; bases with no gene match: 19. The CDR3 sequence: CASSLSQDRRRGGHTEAFF. CDR3 nucleotides: TGTGCCAGCAGTTTGAGTCAGGACAGGAGACGTGGGGGTCACACTGAAGCTTTCTTT.

This chain joins TRBV5-8 and TRBJ1-2, with 11 bases that match TRBD1. Germline lookup yields CDR1 SGHTS and CDR2 YDEGEE. The V segment lost 3 bases and the J segment 3 bases; nucleotides outside the gene matches: 10. The CDR3 is 17 amino acids. CDR3 loop: CASSWAGTGGPDYGYTF. DNA of the CDR3: TGTGCCAGCAGCTGGGCCGGGACAGGGGGTCCCGACTATGGCTACACCTTC. The full variable domain, completed using reference TRBV5-8 and TRBJ1-2, is EAGVTQSPTHLIKTRGQQATLRCSPISGHTSVYWYQQALGLGLQFLLWYDEGEERNRGNFPPRFSGRQFPNYSSELNVNALELEDSALYLCASSWAGTGGPDYGYTFGSGTRLTVV.

This clone occurred a few times. V gene TRBV6-5 combines with J gene TRBJ1-5, with 9 bases fitting TRBD1. CDR3 length equals 14 residues. V was pared by 5 bases and J by 7 bases, with 6 bases of the junction left unmatched. Germline V lookup: CDR1 MNHEY, CDR2 SVGAGI. The CDR3 coding sequence is TGTGCCAGCAGTGAAACAGGGGGCGGGCAGCCCCAGCATTTT. It codes for CASSETGGGQPQHF.

This clone occurred a few times. The rearrangement joins TRBV14 to TRBJ1-1; D is undetermined. From germline, CDR1 is SGHDN and CDR2 FVKESK. Trimming stripped 3 bases from V and 0 bases from J, with 8 bases between. CDR3 size: 14 residues. CDR3 loop: CASSQLQMNTEAFF. The CDR3 nucleotides read TGTGCCAGCAGCCAGCTCCAGATGAACACTGAAGCTTTCTTT.

J is TRBJ1-2 and V is TRBV29-1, with D maybe TRBD1 (6 bases). The CDR3 runs to 14 residues. Germline loops: CDR1 SQVTM, CDR2 ANQGSEA. With 4 bases removed from V and 4 bases from J, the gap between germline ends came to 16 bases. The CDR3 DNA reads TGCAGCGTTGCGGGGGGGGCGCGAGGCTATGGCTACACCTTC. Translation gives CSVAGGARGYGYTF.

This chain uses TRBV7-6 with TRBJ2-1, with 7 nucleotides matching TRBD2. V shed 2 bases and J 0 bases; nucleotides not matched to a gene: 10. The CDR3 length is 18 residues. Germline V gene data show CDR1 as SGHVS and CDR2 as FNYEAQ. The CDR3 loop reads CASSLRFGRGSSYNEQFF. The CDR3 DNA follows: TGTGCCAGCAGCTTAAGGTTTGGGCGGGGGAGCTCCTACAATGAGCAGTTCTTC.

Comments on this clone: Germline and junction disagree at one end, which may indicate a read error. The chain employs TRBV5-4 and TRBJ1-6; D may be TRBD1 (5 bases). The CDR3 has 14 residues. The germline V gene has CDR1 SGHNT and CDR2 YYREEE (reference sequence). CDR3 loop: CASSLEQGRSPLNF. CDR3 coding DNA: TGTGCCAGCAGCTTAGAGCAGGGCAGGTCACCCCTCAACTTT.

The chain links TRBV4-1 to TRBJ2-3, with 15 bases identical to TRBD2. The CDR3 loop spans 19 amino acids. Germline trimming cut 1 base from V and 5 bases from J; bases unmatched to any gene: 10. Germline CDR1 reads MGHRA; CDR2 reads YSYEKL. The CDR3 DNA is TGCGCCAGCAGCCAAGGGACTAGCGGGGGGGCAAAGGCCAGAGATACGCAGTATTTT. This gives the protein CASSQGTSGGAKARDTQYF.

The chain has TRBV6-1 and TRBJ2-3; perhaps TRBD2 as D (6 bases). Germline CDR1 reads MNHNS; CDR2 reads SASEGT. The CDR3 contains 15 residues. Trimming removed 2 bases at V and 4 bases at J, with 13 bases between. CDR3: CASSETRGGADTQYF. Here the CDR3 DNA reads TGTGCCAGCAGTGAAACGAGGGGCGGGGCAGATACGCAGTATTTT.

The chain has TRBV7-9 and TRBJ2-2, with 7 bases matching TRBD1. The CDR3 covers 15 residues. Unmatched junction bases numbered 1, after V lost 2 bases and J lost 1 base. Per the germline V gene, CDR1 is SEHNR and CDR2 is FQNEAQ (reference sequence). CDR3 nucleotides: TGTGCCAGCAGCTTACGACAGGGGAACACCGGGGAGCTGTTTTTT. It specifies CASSLRQGNTGELFF.

The table lists this clone with many counts. The gene calls are TRBV2 and TRBJ2-3; tentatively, D is TRBD1 (7 bases). Germline V gene data show CDR1 as SNHLY and CDR2 as FYNNEI. V lost 1 base and J 6 bases, leaving 11 bases between the germline ends. The CDR3 loop spans 14 amino acids. The CDR3 protein is CASSEGPGGDTQYF. In DNA form, the CDR3 reads TGTGCCAGCAGTGAAGGGCCAGGGGGGGATACGCAGTATTTT. Looking up the rest from reference TRBV2 and TRBJ2-3 gives the full variable domain: EPEVTQTPSHQVTQMGQEVILRCVPISNHLYFYWYRQILGQKVEFLVSFYNNEISEKSEIFDDQFSVERPDGSNFTLKIRSTKLEDSAMYFCASSEGPGGDTQYFGPGTRLTVL.

This clone was recorded once. The genes are TRBV5-6 and TRBJ2-2; no firm D call. CDR3 length: 13 amino acids. In germline, CDR1 is SGHDT, CDR2 YYEEEE. The V gene lost 2 bases and the J gene lost 4 bases, with 6 bases spanning the gap. The chain's CDR3 is CASSFASTGELFF. The DNA of the CDR3 is TGTGCCAGCAGCTTCGCGAGCACCGGGGAGCTGTTTTTT.

This chain uses TRBV27 with TRBJ2-1; D may be TRBD2 (6 bases). In germline, CDR1 is MNHEY, CDR2 SMNVEV (reference sequence). CDR3 length: 15 residues. Trimming took off 6 bases at V and 14 bases at J, with 26 bases between the two ends. The CDR3 region is CASSPYLSGFREEFF. In DNA form, the CDR3 reads TGTGCCAGCAGCCCGTACCTTTCGGGGTTCAGGGAGGAGTTCTTC.

The V and J genes are TRBV7-2 and TRBJ2-1; TRBD2 aligns across 7 bases. V trimming: 6 bases; J trimming: 4 bases; junction bases outside the gene matches: 9. The germline V gene encodes CDR1 SGHTA and CDR2 FQGNSA. The CDR3 covers 15 residues. The CDR3 loop reads CASSRGGGPYNEQFF. The DNA for the CDR3 is TGTGCCAGCAGTAGAGGCGGGGGTCCGTACAATGAGCAGTTCTTC.

CDR3 amino acids: CASSPQMNTEAFF. The CDR3 coding sequence is TGTGCCAGCTCACCCCAAATGAACACTGAAGCTTTCTTT. The rearrangement links TRBV18 to TRBJ1-1; D is unclear. Trimming took off 3 bases at V and 0 bases at J, with 5 bases between the two ends. The CDR3 has 13 residues. The germline gives CDR1 KGHSH, CDR2 LQKENI. The complete variable domain, with remaining parts taken from reference TRBV18 and TRBJ1-1, reads NAGVMQNPRHLVRRRGQEARLRCSPMKGHSHVYWYRQLPEEGLKFMVYLQKENIIDESGMPKERFSAEFPKEGPSILRIQQVVRGDSAAYFCASSPQMNTEAFFGQGTRLTVV.

The J gene is TRBJ2-3, the V gene TRBV19, with D possibly being TRBD1 (6 bases). Germline V lookup: CDR1 LNHDA, CDR2 SQIVND (reference sequence). V lost 3 bases and J lost 3, with 16 bases in between. This CDR3 spans 16 amino acids. CDR3 in DNA: TGTGCCAGTAGTATTGGTTCCGCCAGGGGAACAGATACGCAGTATTTT. This translates into CASSIGSARGTDTQYF.

The V and J genes are TRBV15 and TRBJ2-5; a weak D match, TRBD1 (5 bases). Germline CDR1 is LNHNV and CDR2 is YYDKDF (reference sequence). With 8 bases removed from V and 2 bases from J, the gap between germline ends came to 12 bases. The CDR3 loop spans 13 amino acids. DNA for the CDR3: TGTGCCACCGGCCGACAGCTGCAAGAGACCCAGTACTTC. This gives the protein CATGRQLQETQYF.

This clone was detected a few times. The V and J genes are TRBV4-3 and TRBJ2-6, with 10 bases matching TRBD1. The J segment lost 4 bases and the V segment lost 4 bases, leaving 1 base of the junction unmatched. The CDR3 spans 15 residues. Looked up from germline, CDR1 is LGHNA and CDR2 is YSLEER. CDR3: CASSRQGAGANVLTF. CDR3 DNA sequence: TGCGCCAGCAGCCGACAGGGGGCCGGGGCCAACGTCCTGACTTTC.

V gene TRBV6-1 combines with J gene TRBJ1-2; D is uncertain. CDR3 length: 13 residues. V was clipped by 6 bases and J by 8 bases, with 16 bases between them. Germline CDR1 is MNHNS and CDR2 is SASEGT. In DNA, the CDR3 is TGTGCCAGCAGAAGGGAGGCCGAGGTGGGCTACACCTTC. This encodes CASRREAEVGYTF.

This clone turned up a few times. The chain combines TRBV4-3 with TRBJ2-1; a weak D match, TRBD1 (5 bases). The CDR3 spans 16 residues. Germline V gene data show CDR1 as LGHNA and CDR2 as YSLEER. With 0 bases removed from V and 0 bases from J, the gap between germline ends came to 9 bases. This chain's CDR3 is CASSQDRQSSYNEQFF. DNA for the CDR3: TGCGCCAGCAGCCAAGATCGACAGAGCTCCTACAATGAGCAGTTCTTC.

The chain has TRBV10-3 and TRBJ2-7; D is ambiguous. The CDR3 length is 12 residues. In germline, CDR1 is ENHRY, CDR2 SYGVKD. V was pared by 9 bases and J by 1 base, with 10 bases between. The CDR3 DNA follows: TGTGCCATATCACTAAATTCCTACGAGCAGTACTTC. It specifies CAISLNSYEQYF.

J is TRBJ1-2 and V is TRBV6-6, with a weak D call TRBD1 (6 bases). V was trimmed by 7 bases and J by 1 base, leaving 16 bases between them. This CDR3 spans 15 amino acids. In germline, CDR1 is MNHNY, CDR2 SVGAGI (reference sequence). CDR3 sequence (DNA): TGTGCCAGCAAGGGGGACATTCGCAGTAACTATGGCTACACCTTC. Translation: CASKGDIRSNYGYTF.

The V call is TRBV7-2, the J call TRBJ1-1; unclear D gene. This CDR3 region has 15 residues. V lost 0 bases and J 2 bases, leaving 10 bases between the germline ends. Germline-derived CDR1 and CDR2 are SGHTA and FQGNSA. This chain's CDR3 is CASSLALERNTEAFF. DNA of the CDR3: TGTGCCAGCAGCTTAGCGCTAGAGAGAAACACTGAAGCTTTCTTT.